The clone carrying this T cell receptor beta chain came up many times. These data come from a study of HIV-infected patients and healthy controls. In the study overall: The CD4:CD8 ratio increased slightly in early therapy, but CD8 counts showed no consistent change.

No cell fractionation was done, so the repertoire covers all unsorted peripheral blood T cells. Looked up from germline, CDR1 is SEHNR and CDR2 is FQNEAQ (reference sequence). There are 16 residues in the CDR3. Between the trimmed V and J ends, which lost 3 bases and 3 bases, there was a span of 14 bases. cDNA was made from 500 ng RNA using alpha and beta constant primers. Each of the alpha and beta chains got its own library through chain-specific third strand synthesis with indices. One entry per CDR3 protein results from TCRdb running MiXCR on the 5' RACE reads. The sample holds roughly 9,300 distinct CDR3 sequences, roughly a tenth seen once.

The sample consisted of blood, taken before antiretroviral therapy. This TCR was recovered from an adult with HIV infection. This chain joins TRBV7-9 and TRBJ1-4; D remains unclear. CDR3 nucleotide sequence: TGTGCCAGCAGCTTGGGAGGCCCGTTCCCTAATGAAAAACTGTTTTTT. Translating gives CASSLGGPFPNEKLFF.